Listed here is a single TCR beta chain. The repertoire was sequenced with immunoSEQ multiplex PCR; TCRdb's copy has only in-frame clones and lacks some. The sample records a few hundred thousand clones, around 86% being singletons. This record belongs to a study of blood T cell repertoires in COVID-19. Per germline, CDR1 SGHTA and CDR2 FQGTGA. V was trimmed by 1 base and J by 3 bases, leaving 4 bases between them. The CDR3 sequence is 13 residues long. The rearrangement uses TRBV7-3 and TRBJ2-1; D not resolved. Sample: peripheral blood. The source is a woman over 75 with COVID-19, enrolled during active disease. The CDR3, as DNA: TGTGCCAGCAGCTTAAACTACTACAATGAGCAGTTCTTC. Translating gives CASSLNYYNEQFF.